Here is one TCR beta chain with its context. Its antigen is currently unknown. The record originates from a study of T cell responses to AZD1222 COVID-19 vaccine. Study-wide points: The study identified only six AZD1222 recipients as seropositive at baseline.

Sequencing was performed with immunoSEQ multiplex PCR; in TCRdb, only in-frame clones are kept and a portion is missing. There are under 110,000 clones in the sample; roughly nine tenths occur only once, and 16% lies in the top ten. This CDR3 region has 15 residues. The germline CDR1 and CDR2 sequences are MNHEY and SVGAGI. V was pared by 8 bases and J by 6 bases, with 15 bases of the junction left unmatched. The material sequenced was peripheral blood, taken on day 0 of AZD1222 vaccination. The TCR comes from an adult in good health. J is TRBJ1-1 and V is TRBV6-5, with 7 bases that match TRBD1. In nucleotides, the CDR3 is TGTGCCAGCGAGGTAGAAACAGGGGTGGGAGCTGAAGCTTTCTTT. Encoded protein: CASEVETGVGAEAFF.